The 30 T cell receptor beta chains presented below share a single source sample, sequenced in a study of Ad26.COV2.S vaccination and SARS-CoV-2 variants. Here immunoSEQ multiplex PCR was the method, and the copy in TCRdb shows in-frame clones only, minus some. The table includes about 180,000 clones, approximately 88% detected once. Material: peripheral blood, obtained after recovery from COVID-19. All receptors come from a human donor who had recovered from COVID-19.

CDR3 sequence: CASSPGTGGIGNQPQHF. The CDR3 DNA is TGTGCCAGCAGCCCCGGGACAGGGGGAATTGGCAATCAGCCCCAGCATTTT. This rearrangement joins TRBV7-9 to TRBJ1-5; TRBD1 agrees at 11 bases. Germline CDR1 and CDR2: SEHNR and FQNEAQ (reference sequence). V trimming: 5 bases; J trimming: 2 bases; junction bases outside the gene matches: 8. The CDR3 has 17 residues.

V usage is TRBV18 and J usage is TRBJ2-2, with 7 bases that match TRBD1. The V gene end was trimmed by 3 bases and the J gene end by 7 bases; junction bases not matched to a gene: 11. Looked up from germline, CDR1 is KGHSH and CDR2 is LQKENI. The CDR3 extends over 16 amino acids. CDR3 DNA sequence: TGTGCCAGCTCACCGACGGGACAGTTAATTCTCGGGGAGCTGTTTTTT. It translates to CASSPTGQLILGELFF.

This clone was counted a single time. The V and J genes are TRBV10-3 and TRBJ2-7, with a weak D call TRBD2 (5 bases). Germline CDR1 is ENHRY and CDR2 is SYGVKD. Trimming removed 7 bases from V and 2 bases from J, with 9 bases in between. CDR3 length: 12 amino acids. This CDR3 is CAIKDGTYEQYF. Written as DNA, the CDR3 is TGTGCCATCAAGGACGGGACCTACGAGCAGTACTTC.

The gene calls are TRBV10-2 and TRBJ2-1, with a tentative D call TRBD2 (6 bases). Germline-derived CDR1 and CDR2 are WSHSY and SAAADI. The CDR3 totals 13 residues. Trimming removed 7 bases from V and 7 bases from J, with 14 bases in between. DNA of the CDR3: TGCGCCAGCATGGTCGGGGGTAGGAATGAGCAGTTCTTC. As protein: CASMVGGRNEQFF.

This chain links TRBV18 with TRBJ2-7; D call uncertain. Germline V gives CDR1 KGHSH, CDR2 LQKENI. V was cut by 2 bases and J by 0 bases, with 8 bases left in between. The CDR3 spans 14 residues. The chain's CDR3 is CASSPKDNSYEQYF. Written as DNA, the CDR3 is TGTGCCAGCTCACCAAAGGATAACTCCTACGAGCAGTACTTC. The full variable domain, its missing parts supplied by reference TRBV18 and TRBJ2-7, is NAGVMQNPRHLVRRRGQEARLRCSPMKGHSHVYWYRQLPEEGLKFMVYLQKENIIDESGMPKERFSAEFPKEGPSILRIQQVVRGDSAAYFCASSPKDNSYEQYFGPGTRLTVT.

This sequence joins TRBV5-1 and TRBJ1-1; D is undetermined. The CDR3 runs 14 residues. With 0 bases removed from V and 0 bases from J, the gap between germline ends came to 6 bases. The germline V gene encodes CDR1 SGHRS and CDR2 YFSETQ. The CDR3 sequence: CASSLEGVNTEAFF. Here the CDR3 DNA reads TGCGCCAGCAGCTTGGAGGGCGTGAACACTGAAGCTTTCTTT.

V is TRBV29-1 and J is TRBJ2-1; 11 bases agree with TRBD2. The CDR3 consists of 13 residues. CDR1 SQVTM and CDR2 ANQGSEA come from the germline V gene. The V gene end was trimmed by 4 bases and the J gene end by 4 bases; junction bases not matched to a gene: 0. CDR3 region: CSVGTSGYNEQFF. The CDR3, as DNA: TGCAGCGTTGGGACTAGCGGGTACAATGAGCAGTTCTTC.

The CDR3 loop reads CASGLLPGLAARTSYEQYF. The CDR3, as DNA: TGTGCTAGTGGTCTACTTCCGGGACTAGCGGCTCGCACCTCCTACGAGCAGTACTTC. The rearrangement joins TRBV12-5 to TRBJ2-7, with 11 positions matching TRBD2. There are 19 residues in the CDR3. Per the germline V gene, CDR1 is LGHNT and CDR2 is FRNRAP. The V gene end was trimmed by 5 bases and the J gene end by 0 bases; junction bases not matched to a gene: 15.

This clone was seen more than once but under ten times. This chain connects TRBV7-9 to TRBJ1-2; D remains ambiguous. The germline V and J ends were trimmed by 4 bases and 1 base, with 10 bases remaining between them. Germline V gives CDR1 SEHNR, CDR2 FQNEAQ (reference sequence). The CDR3 covers 14 residues. For the CDR3, the DNA is TGTGCCAGCAGCTCCGGTGATTTTAACTATGGCTACACCTTC. As protein: CASSSGDFNYGYTF.

V is TRBV5-8 and J is TRBJ2-2, with D hard to call. CDR3 length: 12 amino acids. CDR1 and CDR2 (germline): SGHTS, YDEGEE. Trimming left V 4 bases short and J 8 bases short, with 9 bases between. CDR3 amino acids: CASSRLVGELFF. CDR3 sequence (DNA): TGTGCCAGCAGCCGATTAGTTGGGGAGCTGTTTTTT.

This chain links TRBV21-1 with TRBJ2-7. TRBV21-1 is designated a pseudogene. This CDR3 has 17 residues. The chain's CDR3 is CASSTTALGREPYEQYF. Written as DNA, the CDR3 is TGTGCCAGCAGCACCACGGCCCTGGGACGTGAACCCTACGAGCAGTACTTC.

The J gene is TRBJ1-5, the V gene TRBV6-1, with D perhaps TRBD1 (5 bases). V dropped 0 bases and J dropped 5 bases, with 11 bases sitting between them. Per germline, CDR1 MNHNS and CDR2 SASEGT. CDR3 length: 15 amino acids. For the CDR3, the DNA is TGTGCCAGCAGTGAAGCCAACCCGGGGGATCAGCCCCAGCATTTT. Translation: CASSEANPGDQPQHF.

The genes are TRBV7-2 and TRBJ2-1, with 9 positions matching TRBD2. The V gene end was trimmed by 0 bases and the J gene end by 4 bases; junction bases not matched to a gene: 10. The germline CDR1 and CDR2 sequences are SGHTA and FQGNSA. The length of the CDR3 is 18 residues. The CDR3 nucleotides read TGTGCCAGCAGCTTAGCTTGGGCTAGCGGGATGTTTTACAATGAGCAGTTCTTC. Its translation: CASSLAWASGMFYNEQFF.

The chain links TRBV5-6 to TRBJ2-3; 11 bases line up with TRBD2. V trimming: 4 bases; J trimming: 5 bases; junction bases outside the gene matches: 6. The germline gives CDR1 SGHDT, CDR2 YYEEEE. This CDR3 is built from 15 residues. The CDR3, as DNA: TGTGCCAGCAGCCGACTAGCGGGGTTCCAAGATACGCAGTATTTT. Protein sequence: CASSRLAGFQDTQYF.

The J gene is TRBJ1-5, the V gene TRBV30; TRBD1 is a possible D gene (5 bases). V dropped 2 bases and J dropped 5 bases, with 13 bases sitting between them. CDR1 and CDR2 (germline): GTSNPN, SVGIG (reference sequence). CDR3 size: 14 residues. Written as DNA, the CDR3 is TGTGCCTGGAGTTGGGGGGGAGGCGATCAGCCCCAGCATTTT. Translated: CAWSWGGGDQPQHF.

This clone has a handful of counts. The chain recombines TRBV7-9 with TRBJ1-1, with TRBD1 identical over 7 bases. CDR1 SEHNR and CDR2 FQNEAQ come from the germline V gene (reference sequence). J lost 11 bases, V lost 5 bases, and 8 bases had no gene match. This CDR3 has 12 amino acids. This CDR3 reads CASSRLGTVAFF. CDR3 in DNA: TGTGCCAGCAGCCGTCTCGGGACAGTGGCTTTCTTT.

J is TRBJ2-1 and V is TRBV27, with no clear D. Germline V lookup: CDR1 MNHEY, CDR2 SMNVEV (reference sequence). V lost 2 bases and J lost 5, with 7 bases in between. CDR3 length: 13 residues. The CDR3: CASSLRGHNEQFF. In DNA, the CDR3 is TGTGCCAGCAGTTTACGCGGTCACAATGAGCAGTTCTTC.

The chain couples TRBV19 to TRBJ2-1; 7 nucleotides match TRBD1. The CDR3 covers 16 residues. CDR1 is LNHDA and CDR2 is SQIVND in the germline V gene (reference sequence). The trim removed 7 bases at V and 0 bases at J, leaving 9 bases unmatched. This CDR3 reads CASTPLQGSSYNEQFF. The CDR3 DNA reads as TGTGCCAGTACCCCCTTACAGGGGAGCTCCTACAATGAGCAGTTCTTC. Combining the CDR3 with reference TRBV19 and TRBJ2-1 gives the whole variable domain DGGITQSPKYLFRKEGQNVTLSCEQNLNHDAMYWYRQDPGQGLRLIYYSQIVNDFQKGDIAEGYSVSREKKESFPLTVTSAQKNPTAFYLCASTPLQGSSYNEQFFGPGTRLTVL.

This chain uses TRBV5-1 with TRBJ1-3, with a tentative D call TRBD1 (5 bases). The V gene lost 4 bases and the J gene lost 2 bases, with 10 bases spanning the gap. Germline values: CDR1 SGHRS, CDR2 YFSETQ. The CDR3 spans 14 residues. The chain's CDR3 is CASSLQGTGNTIYF. The CDR3 DNA is TGCGCCAGCAGCCTGCAGGGAACTGGAAACACCATATATTTT.

This rearrangement joins TRBV15 to TRBJ2-3, with D perhaps TRBD2 (5 bases). Germline V gene sequence: CDR1 LNHNV, CDR2 YYDKDF (reference sequence). The CDR3 sequence is 15 residues long. Trimming took 5 bases from V and 3 from J, leaving 15 bases between them. The chain's CDR3 is CATSSRGQITDTQYF. CDR3 DNA: TGTGCCACCAGCTCTCGCGGGCAGATTACAGATACGCAGTATTTT. Variable domain in full (rest from reference TRBV15 and TRBJ2-3): DAMVIQNPRYQVTQFGKPVTLSCSQTLNHNVMYWYQQKSSQAPKLLFHYYDKDFNNEADTPDNFQSRRPNTSFCFLDIRSPGLGDTAMYLCATSSRGQITDTQYFGPGTRLTVL.

This clone has a single count. This sequence joins TRBV9 and TRBJ2-1; 8 bases align to TRBD2. This CDR3 is 16 amino acids long. Trimming at V came to 1 base and at J to 9 bases, leaving 12 bases not matched to a gene. Germline CDR1 is SGDLS and CDR2 is YYNGEE. The CDR3 protein is CASSVTGTRAWAEQFF. For the CDR3, the DNA is TGTGCCAGCAGCGTAACCGGGACTAGAGCTTGGGCTGAGCAGTTCTTC.

The chain recombines TRBV4-1 with TRBJ2-5; D remains ambiguous. Trimming took 3 bases from V and 1 from J, leaving 12 bases between them. Germline-derived CDR1 and CDR2 are MGHRA and YSYEKL. The CDR3 spans 15 residues. The CDR3 DNA reads TGCGCCAGCAGCCAGATAGTGTCACCCCAAGAGACCCAGTACTTC. It specifies CASSQIVSPQETQYF.

This clone was counted only a few times. V and J are TRBV19 and TRBJ1-2, with 7 positions matching TRBD1. J gave up 4 bases and V 5 bases, and 7 bases lay outside the gene matches. Germline loops: CDR1 LNHDA, CDR2 SQIVND (reference sequence). The CDR3 loop spans 14 amino acids. The CDR3 nucleotides read TGTGCCAGTAGTGTGGGACAGCAGGCCTATGGCTACACCTTC. This sequence encodes CASSVGQQAYGYTF.

This clone was recorded once. The chain is built from TRBV25-1 and TRBJ2-7; TRBD1 is a possible D gene (6 bases). Germline loops: CDR1 MGHDK, CDR2 SYGVNS. Trimming stripped 8 bases from V and 4 bases from J, with 12 bases between. The CDR3 spans 12 residues. The CDR3 loop is CASSDRRYEQYF. CDR3 bases: TGTGCCAGCTCTGACAGGAGATACGAGCAGTACTTC.

This chain uses TRBV6-5 with TRBJ2-1; D uncertain. The length of the CDR3 is 12 residues. Trimming removed 5 bases from V and 5 bases from J, with 7 bases in between. CDR1 is MNHEY, CDR2 SVGAGI, per germline. The CDR3 protein is CASSPRNNEQFF. The CDR3 coding sequence is TGTGCCAGCAGTCCACGGAACAATGAGCAGTTCTTC.

The V call is TRBV11-2, the J call TRBJ2-1; D unresolved. V was trimmed by 8 bases and J by 2 bases, leaving 7 bases between them. Germline loops: CDR1 SGHAT, CDR2 FQNNGV. The CDR3 totals 12 residues. CDR3 amino acids: CASHRTYNEQFF. The CDR3 DNA reads as TGTGCCAGCCATCGAACCTACAATGAGCAGTTCTTC. The variable domain in full, with the rest retrieved from reference TRBV11-2 and TRBJ2-1, is EAGVAQSPRYKIIEKRQSVAFWCNPISGHATLYWYQQILGQGPKLLIQFQNNGVVDDSQLPKDRFSAERLKGVDSTLKIQPAKLEDSAVYLCASHRTYNEQFFGPGTRLTVL.

The genes are TRBV7-2 and TRBJ2-3; no definite D call. V lost 1 base to trimming and J lost 3 bases, with 5 bases between them. The length of the CDR3 is 13 residues. From germline, CDR1 is SGHTA and CDR2 FQGNSA. The CDR3 region is CASSLVGTDTQYF. Written as DNA, the CDR3 is TGTGCCAGCAGCTTAGTGGGGACAGATACGCAGTATTTT.

The chain has TRBV7-9 and TRBJ1-5; 10 bases are a match to TRBD1. CDR3 length: 15 amino acids. J lost 7 bases, V lost 1 base, and 4 bases had no gene match. The germline CDR1 and CDR2 sequences are SEHNR and FQNEAQ (reference sequence). In DNA form, the CDR3 reads TGTGCCAGCAGCTTAGGGACAGGGGGGCCCCAGCCCCAGCATTTT. Residues: CASSLGTGGPQPQHF. Based on the CDR3 plus reference TRBV7-9 and TRBJ1-5, the full variable domain is DTGVSQNPRHKITKRGQNVTFRCDPISEHNRLYWYRQTLGQGPEFLTYFQNEAQLEKSRLLSDRFSAERPKGSFSTLEIQRTEQGDSAMYLCASSLGTGGPQPQHFGDGTRLSIL.

The chain combines TRBV19 with TRBJ2-3, with TRBD2 matching over 9 bases. Germline loops: CDR1 LNHDA, CDR2 SQIVND (reference sequence). The CDR3 is made up of 14 amino acids. Trimming at V came to 8 bases and at J to 5 bases, leaving 8 bases not matched to a gene. CDR3 nucleotide sequence: TGTGCCAGTTCAGGCGGGAGGGCCTTAGATACGCAGTATTTT. Translated: CASSGGRALDTQYF. Supplemented by reference TRBV19 and TRBJ2-3, the full variable domain reads DGGITQSPKYLFRKEGQNVTLSCEQNLNHDAMYWYRQDPGQGLRLIYYSQIVNDFQKGDIAEGYSVSREKKESFPLTVTSAQKNPTAFYLCASSGGRALDTQYFGPGTRLTVL.

This sequence joins TRBV4-1 and TRBJ2-3, with no clear D. Germline V gene lookup returns CDR1 MGHRA and CDR2 YSYEKL. V was trimmed by 3 bases and J by 2 bases, leaving 3 bases between them. This CDR3 is built from 12 residues. The CDR3 DNA is TGCGCCAGCAGCCAGTTCACAGATACGCAGTATTTT. Translating it yields CASSQFTDTQYF.